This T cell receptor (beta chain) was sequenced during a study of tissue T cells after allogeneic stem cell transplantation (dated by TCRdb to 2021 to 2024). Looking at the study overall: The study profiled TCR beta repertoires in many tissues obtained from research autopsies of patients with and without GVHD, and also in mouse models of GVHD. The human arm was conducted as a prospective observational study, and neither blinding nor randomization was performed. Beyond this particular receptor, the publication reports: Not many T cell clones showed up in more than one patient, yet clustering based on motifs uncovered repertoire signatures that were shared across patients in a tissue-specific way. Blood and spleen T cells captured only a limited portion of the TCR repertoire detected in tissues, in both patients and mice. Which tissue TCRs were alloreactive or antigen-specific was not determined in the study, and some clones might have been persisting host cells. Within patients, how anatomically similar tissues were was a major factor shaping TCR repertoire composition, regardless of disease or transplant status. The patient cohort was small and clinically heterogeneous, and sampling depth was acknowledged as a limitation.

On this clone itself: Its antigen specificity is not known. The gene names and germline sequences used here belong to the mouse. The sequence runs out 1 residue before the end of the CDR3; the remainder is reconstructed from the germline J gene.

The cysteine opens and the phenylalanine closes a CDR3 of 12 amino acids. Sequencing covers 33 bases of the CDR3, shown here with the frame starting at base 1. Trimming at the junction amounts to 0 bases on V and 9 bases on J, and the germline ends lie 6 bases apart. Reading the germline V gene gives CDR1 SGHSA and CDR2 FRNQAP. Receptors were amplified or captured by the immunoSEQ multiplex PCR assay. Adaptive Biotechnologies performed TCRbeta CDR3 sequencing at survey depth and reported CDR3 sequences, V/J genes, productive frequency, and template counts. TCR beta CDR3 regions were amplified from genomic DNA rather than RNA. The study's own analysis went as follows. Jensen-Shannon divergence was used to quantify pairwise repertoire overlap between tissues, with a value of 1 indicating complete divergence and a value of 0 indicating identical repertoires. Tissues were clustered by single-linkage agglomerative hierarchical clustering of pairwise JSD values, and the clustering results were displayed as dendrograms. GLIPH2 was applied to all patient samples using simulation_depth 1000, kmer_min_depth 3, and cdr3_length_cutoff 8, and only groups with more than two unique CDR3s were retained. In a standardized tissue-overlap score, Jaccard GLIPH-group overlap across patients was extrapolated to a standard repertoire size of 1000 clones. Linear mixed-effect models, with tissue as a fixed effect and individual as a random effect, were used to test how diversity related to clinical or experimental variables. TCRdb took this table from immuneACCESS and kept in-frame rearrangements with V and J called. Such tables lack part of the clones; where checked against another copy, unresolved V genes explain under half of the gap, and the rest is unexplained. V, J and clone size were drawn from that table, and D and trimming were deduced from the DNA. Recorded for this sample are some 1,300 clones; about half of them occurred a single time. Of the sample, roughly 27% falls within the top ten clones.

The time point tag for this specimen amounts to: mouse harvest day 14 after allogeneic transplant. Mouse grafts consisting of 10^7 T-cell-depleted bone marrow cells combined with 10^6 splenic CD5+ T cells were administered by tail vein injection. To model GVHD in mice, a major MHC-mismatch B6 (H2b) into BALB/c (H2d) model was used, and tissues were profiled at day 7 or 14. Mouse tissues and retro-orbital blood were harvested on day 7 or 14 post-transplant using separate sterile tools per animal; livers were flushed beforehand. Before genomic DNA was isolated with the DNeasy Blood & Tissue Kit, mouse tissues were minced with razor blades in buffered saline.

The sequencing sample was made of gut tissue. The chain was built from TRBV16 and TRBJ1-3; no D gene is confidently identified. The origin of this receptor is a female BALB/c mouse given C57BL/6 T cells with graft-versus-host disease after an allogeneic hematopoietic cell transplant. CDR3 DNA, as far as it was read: TGTGCAAGCAGCTTAGATACAGTTACGCTCTAT. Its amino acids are CASSLDTVTLY. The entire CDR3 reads CASSLDTVTLYF. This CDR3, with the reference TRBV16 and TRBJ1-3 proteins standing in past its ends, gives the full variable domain NAGVIQTPRHKVTGKGQEATLWCEPISGHSAVFWYRQTIVQGLEFLTYFRNQAPIDDSGMPKERFSAQMPNQSHSTLKIQSTQPQDSAVYLCASSLDTVTLYFGEGSRLIVV.